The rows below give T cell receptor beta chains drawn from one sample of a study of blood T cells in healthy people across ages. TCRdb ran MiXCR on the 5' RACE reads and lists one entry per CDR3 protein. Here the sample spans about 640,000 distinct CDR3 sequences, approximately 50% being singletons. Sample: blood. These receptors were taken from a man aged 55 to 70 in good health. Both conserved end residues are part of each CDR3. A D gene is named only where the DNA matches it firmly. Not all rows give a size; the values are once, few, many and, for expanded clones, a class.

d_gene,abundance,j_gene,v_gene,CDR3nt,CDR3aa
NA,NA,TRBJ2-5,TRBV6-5,TGTGCCAGCAGTCCACATCGCCTAGCAGAGACCCAGTACTTC,CASSPHRLAETQYF
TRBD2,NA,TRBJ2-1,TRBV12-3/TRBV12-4,TGTGCCAGCAGTTTAGGAGGGACTAGCGGGGGGGCGTACAATGAGCAGTTCTTC,CASSLGGTSGGAYNEQFF
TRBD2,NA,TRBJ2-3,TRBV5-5,TGTGCCAGCTGGGTGGGGGGACTATCCACAGATACGCAGTATTTT,CASWVGGLSTDTQYF
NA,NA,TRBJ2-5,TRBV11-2,TGTGCCAGCAGCCGCGGACTAAAAGAGACCCAGTACTTC,CASSRGLKETQYF
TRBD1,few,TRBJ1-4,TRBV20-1,TGCAGTACCGGGACAGGAGGGGGGTTGGGTGAAAAACTGTTTTTT,CSTGTGGGLGEKLFF
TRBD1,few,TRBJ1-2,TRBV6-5,TGTGCCAGCAGTCACCGATTACAGGGGAATGGCTACACCTTC,CASSHRLQGNGYTF
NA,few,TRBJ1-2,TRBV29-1,TGCAGCGTTGCCACAGGAGGGATAGGCTACACCTTC,CSVATGGIGYTF
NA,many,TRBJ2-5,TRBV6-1,TGTGCCAGCAGTTATTATCAGGCGGTACAAGAGACCCAGTACTTC,CASSYYQAVQETQYF
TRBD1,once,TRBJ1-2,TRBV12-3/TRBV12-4,TGTGCCAGCAGTTGGGCAGGGGGTAACTATGGCTACACCTTC,CASSWAGGNYGYTF
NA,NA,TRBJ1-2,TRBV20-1,TGCAGTGAAGGGAACTCTTATGGCTACACCTTC,CSEGNSYGYTF
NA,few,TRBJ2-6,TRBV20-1,TGCAGTGCTAGAGCGGGGGGCTGGACTGGGGCCAACGTCCTGACTTTC,CSARAGGWTGANVLTF
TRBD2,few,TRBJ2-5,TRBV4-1,TGCGCCAGCAGCCAAGGTCCGGGGGGGTACCAAGAGACCCAGTACTTC,CASSQGPGGYQETQYF
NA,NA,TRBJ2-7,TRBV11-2,TGTGCCAGCAGATGGGGGGAGAGTGAGCAGTACTTC,CASRWGESEQYF
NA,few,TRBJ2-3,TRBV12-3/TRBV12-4,TGTGCCAGCAGTATCACTGAGAGCACAGATACGCAGTATTTT,CASSITESTDTQYF
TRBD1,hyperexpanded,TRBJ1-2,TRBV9,TGTGCCAGCAGCGTGGGGACAGGGGATTTCGGCTACACCTTC,CASSVGTGDFGYTF